This T cell receptor beta chain originates from a study of memory CD4+ T cells and cytomegalovirus serostatus. The V gene end was trimmed by 4 bases and the J gene end by 3 bases; junction bases not matched to a gene: 25. CDR1 is SGHRS and CDR2 is YFSETQ in the germline V gene. The CDR3 totals 21 residues. About this clone itself: Antigen unknown.

Regarding the study as a whole: About 40% of the roughly 160 known CMV-associated TCRbeta sequences appeared in CD4+ memory. The CMV-associated TCR signature appears largely within the CD4+ memory repertoire.

The sort gate was single viable CD3+CD4+CD8-CD45RO+ cells for memory CD4+ T cells. TCRdb keeps only in-frame clones here, not all; method: immunoSEQ multiplex PCR. The sample records about 73,000 clones, 75% to 85% being singletons. V gene TRBV5-1 combines with J gene TRBJ1-2, with TRBD1 matching 9 bases. This receptor was obtained from an adult in good health and CMV-seropositive. Sequenced sample: memory CD4+ T cells from blood. Written as DNA, the CDR3 is TGCGCCAGCAGCGGGACCCGATGGCGCAGGGCTCGGACAGGGGTTGACTATGGCTACACCTTC. It specifies CASSGTRWRRARTGVDYGYTF.